This is a list of T cell receptor beta chains from one sample in a study of control samples from healthy donors and cancer patients. Profiled with immunoSEQ multiplex PCR; TCRdb holds only in-frame clones, not every one. The sample lists 140,000 to 150,000 clones; 89% were seen once. The specimen was blood. These TCRs come from a man under 40 in good health. Each CDR3 is given with its conserved first and last residue. A D gene is named only where the DNA matches it firmly. Part of the rows lack a size; the others show once, few, many or a class for expanded clones.

CDR3nt | CDR3aa | j_gene | v_gene | d_gene | len | abundance
TGTGCCAGCAGCTTAGCGGGGGAGGGTGGGGCTCAGCCCCAGCATTTT | CASSLAGEGGAQPQHF | TRBJ1-5 | TRBV7-9 | . | 16 | .
TGTGCCAGCTCACCACGGTCGGGTACAGATACGCAGTATTTT | CASSPRSGTDTQYF | TRBJ2-3 | TRBV18 | . | 14 | .
TGTGCCAGCAGCTTCTGGGGGGGCCCTGAAGCTTTCTTT | CASSFWGGPEAFF | TRBJ1-1 | TRBV7-9 | . | 13 | .
TGTGCCAGCAGTTACGTGGGTGAAAAACTGTTTTTT | CASSYVGEKLFF | TRBJ1-4 | TRBV6-2/TRBV6-3 | . | 12 | .
TGTGCCAGCAGACCGAACATTGAGGGTGACGAGCAGTACTTC | CASRPNIEGDEQYF | TRBJ2-7 | TRBV7-6 | . | 14 | .
TGTGCCAGCAGTCTAGCGGGAGAGGCCCAGTACTTC | CASSLAGEAQYF | TRBJ2-5 | TRBV12-3/TRBV12-4 | TRBD2 | 12 | .
TGTGCCAGCAGTTGGTCGACAGGGCTTAACTATGGCTACACCTTC | CASSWSTGLNYGYTF | TRBJ1-2 | TRBV6-2/TRBV6-3 | TRBD1 | 15 | .
TGTGCCAGCTCACCTTCCGGACTCAACTATGGCTACACCTTC | CASSPSGLNYGYTF | TRBJ1-2 | TRBV18 | . | 14 | .
TGCGCCCGCAGCCGCCGGTTGGGTAGCGGGGCCTCTCGGGACACCGGGGAGCTGTTTTTT | CARSRRLGSGASRDTGELFF | TRBJ2-2 | TRBV4-3 | TRBD2 | 20 | .
TGTGCCAGTAGCCCGACAGGGGCCGGGGAGCTGTTTTTT | CASSPTGAGELFF | TRBJ2-2 | TRBV19 | TRBD1 | 13 | .
TGTGCCAGCGACAGGGTGGTCGGGACAGACTATGGCTACACCTTC | CASDRVVGTDYGYTF | TRBJ1-2 | TRBV7-3 | TRBD1 | 15 | .
TGTGCCAGCAGTGCCACCCAGGGTGGGAATGAGCAGTTCTTC | CASSATQGGNEQFF | TRBJ2-1 | TRBV27 | . | 14 | .
TGTGCCAGTAGTATGCTGAGCCCGTATGAGCAGTTCTTC | CASSMLSPYEQFF | TRBJ2-1 | TRBV19 | . | 13 | .
TGTGCCAGCAGCGGGGAGGGGTACTACGAGCAGTACTTC | CASSGEGYYEQYF | TRBJ2-7 | TRBV5-5 | TRBD2 | 13 | once
TGCGCCAGCAGTGAGATGCAGATACAAGAGACCCAGTACTTC | CASSEMQIQETQYF | TRBJ2-5 | TRBV10-2 | . | 14 | .
TGTGCCAGCAGCCCCGACCTGGGTACGCAGTATTTT | CASSPDLGTQYF | TRBJ2-3 | TRBV12-3/TRBV12-4 | . | 12 | .
TGTGCCAGCAGCCGGACGGCTAGCGGGAGGGCCATCAATGAGCAGTTCTTC | CASSRTASGRAINEQFF | TRBJ2-1 | TRBV27 | TRBD2 | 17 | .
TGTGCCAGCAGTTACAAGGGGGGCGGGACTGAAGCTTTCTTT | CASSYKGGGTEAFF | TRBJ1-1 | TRBV6-5 | . | 14 | .
TGTGCCAGCAGCCAGACTAGCGGGGGAATCGGAGAGCAGTACTTC | CASSQTSGGIGEQYF | TRBJ2-7 | TRBV3-1/TRBV3-2 | TRBD2 | 15 | .
TGTGCCAGCAGCCCGGACTCACCTGGGGAGACCCAGTACTTC | CASSPDSPGETQYF | TRBJ2-5 | TRBV11-2 | . | 14 | .
TGTGCCAGCAGCTCACGGACGGTTTGGAGAAACTATGGCTACACCTTC | CASSSRTVWRNYGYTF | TRBJ1-2 | TRBV9 | . | 16 | .
TGTGCCAGCAGCTTTGAGACGGACACAAGCTCCTACGAGCAGTACTTC | CASSFETDTSSYEQYF | TRBJ2-7 | TRBV13 | . | 16 | .
TGTGCCAGCTCAAGCGGACTAGCGGGAGCCTCAGATACGCAGTATTTT | CASSSGLAGASDTQYF | TRBJ2-3 | TRBV18 | TRBD2 | 16 | .
TGTGCCAGCAGCGTACAACCTGGAAACACCATATATTTT | CASSVQPGNTIYF | TRBJ1-3 | TRBV7-9 | . | 13 | .
TGTGCCAGCAGCCAAGGTCTGGCGGAGCAGTACTTC | CASSQGLAEQYF | TRBJ2-7 | TRBV3-1/TRBV3-2 | . | 12 | .
TGTGCCAGCAGCATGCCGGGACGAGAGCAGTACTTC | CASSMPGREQYF | TRBJ2-7 | TRBV5-6 | . | 12 | .
TGTGCCAGCAGTGCCTCAGGGGGCTCTGGAAACACCATATATTTT | CASSASGGSGNTIYF | TRBJ1-3 | TRBV27 | TRBD1 | 15 | .
TGTGCCAGCAGGGGCACAGGTAAAGCTAACTATGGCTACACCTTC | CASRGTGKANYGYTF | TRBJ1-2 | TRBV6-5 | . | 15 | .
TGTGCCAGCAGCTCAGGACAGGGGTCCTACGAGCAGTACTTC | CASSSGQGSYEQYF | TRBJ2-7 | TRBV7-8 | TRBD1 | 14 | .
TGTGCCAGCAGCAAGGGACAGGGCTGGGTCACCGGGGAGCTGTTTTTT | CASSKGQGWVTGELFF | TRBJ2-2 | TRBV7-9 | TRBD1 | 16 | .
TGTGCCAGCAGTTACCCAGTCCCGGGACAGGGACGTAATGAAAAACTGTTTTTT | CASSYPVPGQGRNEKLFF | TRBJ1-4 | TRBV6-2/TRBV6-3 | TRBD1 | 18 | .
TGTGCCAGCAGCTTATGGCAGGGGGCAGGCTACGAGCAGTACTTC | CASSLWQGAGYEQYF | TRBJ2-7 | TRBV7-6 | TRBD1 | 15 | .
TGTGCCACCAGCAGACCTTTAGCGACAGCAACGGAGAGAAATTCACCCCTCCACTTT | CATSRPLATATERNSPLHF | TRBJ1-6 | TRBV15 | . | 19 | .
TGTGCCAGCAGTTACTCCGGCCTCGGGGATGAGCAGTTCTTC | CASSYSGLGDEQFF | TRBJ2-1 | TRBV6-5 | . | 14 | .
TGTGCCAGCAGCTCCACCGTCCGCGGGGCCGCATACAATGAGCAGTTCTTC | CASSSTVRGAAYNEQFF | TRBJ2-1 | TRBV7-6 | . | 17 | .
TGCGCCAGCAGAGGGATGAAAGGCACTGAAGCTTTCTTT | CASRGMKGTEAFF | TRBJ1-1 | TRBV5-1 | . | 13 | .
TGTGCCAGCAGCTTCGGGACAGTTGGAAACACCATATATTTT | CASSFGTVGNTIYF | TRBJ1-3 | TRBV7-2 | TRBD1 | 14 | .
TGTGCCAGCAGCGTAGAAACAGGGGTCCACCCTAATTCACCCCTCCACTTT | CASSVETGVHPNSPLHF | TRBJ1-6 | TRBV9 | TRBD1 | 17 | .
TGTGCCAGCAGTGAAGGATTCAATGCTGGAAACACCATATATTTT | CASSEGFNAGNTIYF | TRBJ1-3 | TRBV2 | . | 15 | .
TGTGCCAGCACCACCTACGAGCAGTACTTC | CASTTYEQYF | TRBJ2-7 | TRBV21-1 | . | 10 | .
TGTGCCAGCAGCTTCGACCCAAACTCTGGAAACACCATATATTTT | CASSFDPNSGNTIYF | TRBJ1-3 | TRBV5-4 | . | 15 | .
TGTGCCAGCAGCTCCGCTGGGGGGGATTCACCCCTCCACTTT | CASSSAGGDSPLHF | TRBJ1-6 | TRBV5-4 | . | 14 | .
TGTGCCAGCAGCACCCGACAGGGAGGCACAGATACGCAGTATTTT | CASSTRQGGTDTQYF | TRBJ2-3 | TRBV7-8 | TRBD1 | 15 | .
TGTGCCAGCAGCGTAGTAGCGCATGGCTACACCTTC | CASSVVAHGYTF | TRBJ1-2 | TRBV9 | . | 12 | .
TGTGCCAGTAGTGGGACTAGCGGGAGAGCCGGGGAGCTGTTTTTT | CASSGTSGRAGELFF | TRBJ2-2 | TRBV19 | TRBD2 | 15 | .
TGTGCCAGCAGCTTAGATCTCGCAACGAGCTCCTACGAGCAGTACTTC | CASSLDLATSSYEQYF | TRBJ2-7 | TRBV11-2 | . | 16 | .
TGCGCCAGCAGCCAAGACGCGGGTACCTACGAGCAGTACTTC | CASSQDAGTYEQYF | TRBJ2-7 | TRBV4-1 | . | 14 | once
TGCGCCAGCAGCTCGCGGGACAGTTTTAACACCGGGGAGCTGTTTTTT | CASSSRDSFNTGELFF | TRBJ2-2 | TRBV5-1 | . | 16 | .
TGTGCCAGCCACGAGAGGGGACCGTCTGAAGCTTTCTTT | CASHERGPSEAFF | TRBJ1-1 | TRBV6-5 | . | 13 | once
TGTGCCAGCAGTTCAGGACAGCAAGGGGCCAACGTCCTGACTTTC | CASSSGQQGANVLTF | TRBJ2-6 | TRBV6-4 | . | 15 | .